The T cell receptor beta chain under discussion was sequenced for a study of response to subunit inactivated influenza vaccine. TCRdb re-analysed the RT-PCR reads in MiXCR, keeping a single row per CDR3 protein. The sample yields around 530,000 distinct CDR3 sequences, approximately 12% seen once. This clonotype came up many times. Germline CDR1 and CDR2: SEHNR and FQNEAQ (reference sequence). Trimming cost V 5 bases and J 4 bases, with 11 bases left between them. The CDR3 totals 13 residues. The clonotype originates from a man aged 50-60 years who received an inactivated influenza vaccine. The chain carries TRBV7-9 and TRBJ1-1, with unresolved D. The sequencing used PBMCs from blood, collected on the day of vaccination. In DNA form, the CDR3 reads TGTGCCAGCAGCCGTGAACCGGGCACTGAAGCTTTCTTT. It is translated as CASSREPGTEAFF.